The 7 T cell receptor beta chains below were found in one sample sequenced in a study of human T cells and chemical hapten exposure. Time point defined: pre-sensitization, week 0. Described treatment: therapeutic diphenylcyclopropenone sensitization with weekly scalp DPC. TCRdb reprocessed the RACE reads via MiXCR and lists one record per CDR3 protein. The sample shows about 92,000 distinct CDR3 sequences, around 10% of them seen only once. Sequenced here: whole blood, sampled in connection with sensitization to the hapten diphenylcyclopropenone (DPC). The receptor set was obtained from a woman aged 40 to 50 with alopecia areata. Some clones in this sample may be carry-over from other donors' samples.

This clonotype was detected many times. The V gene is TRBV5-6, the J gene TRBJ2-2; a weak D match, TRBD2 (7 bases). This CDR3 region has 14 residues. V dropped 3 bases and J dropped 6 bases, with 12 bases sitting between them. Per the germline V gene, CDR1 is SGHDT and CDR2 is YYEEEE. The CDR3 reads CASSWGRGPGELFF. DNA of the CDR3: TGTGCCAGCAGCTGGGGGCGGGGGCCCGGGGAGCTGTTTTTT.

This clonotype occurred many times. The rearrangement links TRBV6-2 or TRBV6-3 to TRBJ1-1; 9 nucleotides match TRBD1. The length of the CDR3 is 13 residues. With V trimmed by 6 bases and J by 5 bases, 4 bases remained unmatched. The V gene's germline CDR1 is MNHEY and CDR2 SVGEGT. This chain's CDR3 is CASSRDRETEAFF. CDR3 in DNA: TGTGCCAGCAGCCGGGACAGGGAAACTGAAGCTTTCTTT.

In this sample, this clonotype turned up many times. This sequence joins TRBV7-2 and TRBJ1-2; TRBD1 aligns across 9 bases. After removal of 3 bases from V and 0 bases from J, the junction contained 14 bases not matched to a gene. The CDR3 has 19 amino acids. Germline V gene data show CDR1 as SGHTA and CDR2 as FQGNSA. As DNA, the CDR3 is TGTGCCAGCAGCTTTGGATGGGGTGCGGGACAGGGAGCTAACTATGGCTACACCTTC. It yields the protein CASSFGWGAGQGANYGYTF.

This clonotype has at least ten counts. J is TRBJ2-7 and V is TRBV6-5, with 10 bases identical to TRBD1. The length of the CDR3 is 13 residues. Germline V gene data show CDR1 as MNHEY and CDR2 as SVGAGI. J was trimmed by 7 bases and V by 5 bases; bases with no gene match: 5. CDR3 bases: TGTGCCAGCAGTCGCGACAGGGGGCTTGAGCAGTACTTC. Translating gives CASSRDRGLEQYF.

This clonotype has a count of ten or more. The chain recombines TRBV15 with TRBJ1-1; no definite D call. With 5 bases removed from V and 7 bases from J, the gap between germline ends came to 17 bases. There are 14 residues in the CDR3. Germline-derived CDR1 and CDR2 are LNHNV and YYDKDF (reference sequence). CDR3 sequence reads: CATSRLRESGEAFF. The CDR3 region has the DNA TGTGCCACCAGCCGCCTACGGGAGTCGGGTGAAGCTTTCTTT.

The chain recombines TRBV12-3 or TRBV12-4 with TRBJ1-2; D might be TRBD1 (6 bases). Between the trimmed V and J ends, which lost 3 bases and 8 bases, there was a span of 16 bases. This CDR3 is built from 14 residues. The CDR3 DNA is TGTGCCAGCAGTTTCCGGGACAAGTTCGGGGGCTACACCTTC. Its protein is CASSFRDKFGGYTF.

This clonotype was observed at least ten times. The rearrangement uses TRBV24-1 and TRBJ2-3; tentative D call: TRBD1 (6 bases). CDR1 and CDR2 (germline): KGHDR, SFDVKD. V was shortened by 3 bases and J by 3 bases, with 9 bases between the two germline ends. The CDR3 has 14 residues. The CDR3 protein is CATSDATGTDTQYF. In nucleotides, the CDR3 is TGTGCCACCAGTGATGCGACAGGAACAGATACGCAGTATTTT.